The TCR beta chain described here comes from a study of T cell responses to AZD1222 COVID-19 vaccine (dated by TCRdb to the early 2020s). Study-wide context: AZD1222 recipients given second doses at about 4 weeks or at about 12 weeks were pooled, since spike-specific TCR depth and breadth were not found to differ between the two schedules. Trial participants were enrolled into age subgroups of 18-55, 56-69 and 70-plus years, which contained approximately 150, 28 and 58 TCR-sequenced participants, respectively. TCR sequencing covered more than 230 trial participants: 200 to 220 given two doses of AZD1222 and around 25 given two doses of MenACWY control vaccine.

Turning to this clone: What this receptor recognizes is not known. Per-nucleotide qualities are absent, and no much larger clonotype sits a single base away.

Reading the label with the study, this specimen's time point is: baseline before first vaccination. The vaccinee samples were drawn from two UK trials, COV001 and COV002, one of which was a single-blind randomized controlled phase 2/3 trial testing AZD1222 (ChAdOx1 nCoV-19) in healthy adults. For TCRbeta chain sequencing, PBMC samples were collected from trial participants at day 0 and at day 28 after the second dose. The CDR3 runs 15 amino acids, cysteine and phenylalanine included. Of all the DNA, just the CDR3 is kept, 45 bases in frame from base 1. V is cut by 3 bases and J by 0 bases, and the space between the germline ends is 9 bases. According to the germline V gene, CDR1 reads KGHSH and CDR2 reads LQKENI. The investigation overall reported the following: Because no day 14 peak-response samples were available, repertoires were characterized only after the peak T cell response. In the small 56-69-year group, the increase in depth fell short of significance, most likely because of low power. Spike-specific TCR breadth and depth rose significantly after two AZD1222 doses compared with day 0 and with MenACWY recipients. Reportedly, close to half of the unique spike-specific TCRs recognized epitopes lying outside the regions that are mutated in the B.1.351 and B.1.1.7 variants. Conclusions about previously exposed vaccinees were limited because only six AZD1222 recipients were SARS-CoV-2 seropositive at baseline. Vaccine-associated CD4 TCRs spanned the whole spike protein, with dominant responses in regions 160-218 and 743-854. Participants were mostly white British, with more females than males. The authors suggested clonal diversity may have been underestimated.

The CDR3 regions of human TCRbeta chains were analyzed by immunosequencing. The authors' analysis ran thus. TCRs in the repertoires were compared against a reference library of SARS-CoV-2-specific TCRs that had been generated with the MIRA antigen-specificity platform. Breadth meant the fraction of unique TCRs that were SARS-CoV-2-associated, whereas depth meant the fraction of total T cells that were SARS-CoV-2-associated. Using the MIRA data, each spike-specific TCR was mapped to the spike region that the TCR reacts to and placed in a CD4 or CD8 class. Log10-transformed breadth and depth values were compared by one-way ANOVA with Sidak's multiple comparisons tests. The source is immuneACCESS, and TCRdb retained only in-frame sequences with V and J called. Part of the clones is not carried over; for the studies checked, unresolved V genes explain less than half of this, and the remainder is unexplained. The DNA was the basis for D and trimming; V, J and clone size are from that table. Here the sample has more than 75,000 clones; about 91% occur a single time. Roughly 4.9% of the sample is taken by the ten largest.

This receptor was taken from an adult in good health. The chain is encoded by TRBV18 joined to TRBJ1-5; the D gene remains uncertain. The sample was peripheral blood, taken on day 0 of AZD1222 vaccination. In nucleotides, the sequence is TGTGCCAGCTCACCGTCAGACCATAGCAATCAGCCCCAGCATTTT. Its protein reads: CASSPSDHSNQPQHF.